These 7 T cell receptor beta chains originate from one sample sequenced in a study of blood T cells in healthy people across ages. Together with a sample-barcoded 5' primer, a J-beta primer mix was included in a second PCR lasting about 7 to 11 cycles. One entry per CDR3 protein results from TCRdb running MiXCR on the 5' RACE reads. The sample consists of approximately 940,000 distinct CDR3 sequences, around 48% of them appearing once. The sequenced sample was blood. The receptors were sampled from a man aged 25 to 45 in good health.

This rearrangement joins TRBV12-3 or TRBV12-4 to TRBJ1-6; TRBD1 matches at 9 bases. V shed 6 bases and J 3 bases; nucleotides not matched to a gene: 6. The CDR3 runs 16 residues. The DNA for the CDR3 is TGTGCCAGCAGCCGGACAGGGGTAATCTATAATTCACCCCTCCACTTT. Residues: CASSRTGVIYNSPLHF.

This clonotype was seen only a few times. The chain has TRBV20-1 and TRBJ2-1; 10 bases are shared with TRBD2. The germline V gene encodes CDR1 DFQATT and CDR2 SNEGSKA (reference sequence). The junction had 10 bases not matched to a gene; V was cut back by 6 bases and J by 8 bases. The CDR3 runs to 14 residues. This CDR3 reads CSARYSGGLYEQFF. The CDR3 nucleotides are TGCAGTGCCCGTTATAGCGGGGGGTTATATGAGCAGTTCTTC.

The V gene is TRBV21-1, the J gene TRBJ1-5; TRBD1, the table's D call, was not compared with the DNA. TRBV21-1 is labeled a pseudogene. This CDR3 is 16 amino acids long. CDR3 residues: CASSVSPDRNYQPQHF. The CDR3 DNA follows: TGTGCCAGCAGCGTCTCCCCGGACAGGAATTATCAGCCCCAGCATTTT.

This clonotype was detected only a few times. The chain employs TRBV4-2 and TRBJ2-7; D ambiguous. The CDR3 runs 14 residues. V was trimmed by 1 base and J by 4 bases, leaving 11 bases between them. Germline assignment: CDR1 LGHNA and CDR2 YNFKEQ. CDR3 region: CASSQVGLEYEQYF. CDR3 coding DNA: TGTGCCAGCAGCCAAGTAGGGCTCGAATACGAGCAGTACTTC.

This clonotype has just a few counts. The CDR3 is CSATSKGLLETQYF. The CDR3 DNA reads TGCAGTGCTACTTCTAAGGGCCTCCTAGAGACCCAGTACTTC. The chain has TRBV20-1 and TRBJ2-5; D gene uncertain. This CDR3 is 14 amino acids long. Germline values: CDR1 DFQATT, CDR2 SNEGSKA (reference sequence). Trimming cost V 4 bases and J 4 bases, with 16 bases left between them.

This clonotype showed up many times. The chain combines TRBV5-1 with TRBJ2-3; D gene ambiguous. CDR1 and CDR2 from the germline V gene are SGHRS and YFSETQ. Trimming left V 0 bases short and J 3 bases short, with 8 bases between. This CDR3 is built from 14 residues. The chain's CDR3 is CASSLDQATDTQYF. CDR3 sequence (DNA): TGCGCCAGCAGCTTGGACCAGGCGACAGATACGCAGTATTTT.

The chain is built from TRBV5-1 and TRBJ2-3, with 9 bases that match TRBD2. With V trimmed by 0 bases and J by 2 bases, 4 bases remained unmatched. This CDR3 region has 16 residues. The germline V gene has CDR1 SGHRS and CDR2 YFSETQ. CDR3 amino acids: CASSLDAGGITDTQYF. CDR3 DNA: TGCGCCAGCAGCTTGGATGCGGGGGGGATCACAGATACGCAGTATTTT.